This TCR beta chain was identified during a study of early T cells in non-severe SARS-CoV-2 infection. The overall study: RNA in bulk from unsorted whole blood was sequenced, and chains were unpaired. Findings of the study overall: VDJdb matches were skewed toward anti-spike CD8 T cell responses.

TCRdb analysed the 5' RACE reads with MiXCR anew, one entry per CDR3 protein. The sample yields almost 45,000 distinct CDR3 sequences, around 6% seen once. Concerning this clonotype itself: Its antigen is unidentified.

Specimen: whole blood. The TCR sequence derives from an adult who was a healthcare worker with PCR-confirmed SARS-CoV-2 infection or an uninfected control (not recorded which).

The DNA for the CDR3 is TGTGCCAGCAGTTCGGGAGGTGGCAATCAGCCCCAGCATTTT. Translated: CASSSGGGNQPQHF. V gene TRBV2 combines with J gene TRBJ1-5; unclear D gene. Between the trimmed V and J ends, which lost 5 bases and 2 bases, there was a span of 10 bases. Germline CDR1 and CDR2: SNHLY and FYNNEI. The CDR3 is 14 residues long.